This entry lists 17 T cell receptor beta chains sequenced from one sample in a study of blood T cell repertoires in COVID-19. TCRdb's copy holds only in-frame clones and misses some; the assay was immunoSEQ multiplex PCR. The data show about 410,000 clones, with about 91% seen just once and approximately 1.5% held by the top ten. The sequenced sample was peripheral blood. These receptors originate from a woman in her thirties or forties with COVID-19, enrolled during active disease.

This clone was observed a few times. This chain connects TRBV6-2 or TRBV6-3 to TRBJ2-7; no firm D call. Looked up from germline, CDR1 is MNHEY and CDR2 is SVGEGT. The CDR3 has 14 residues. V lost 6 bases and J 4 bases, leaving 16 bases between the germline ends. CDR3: CASSALAVQYEQYF. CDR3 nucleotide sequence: TGTGCCAGCAGCGCCCTTGCTGTCCAGTACGAGCAGTACTTC.

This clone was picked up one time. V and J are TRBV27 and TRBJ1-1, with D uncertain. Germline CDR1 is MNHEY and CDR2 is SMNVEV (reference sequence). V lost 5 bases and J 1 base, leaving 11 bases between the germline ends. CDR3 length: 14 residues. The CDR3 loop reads CASSLTVRNTEAFF. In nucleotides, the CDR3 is TGTGCCAGCAGTCTTACCGTTAGGAACACTGAAGCTTTCTTT.

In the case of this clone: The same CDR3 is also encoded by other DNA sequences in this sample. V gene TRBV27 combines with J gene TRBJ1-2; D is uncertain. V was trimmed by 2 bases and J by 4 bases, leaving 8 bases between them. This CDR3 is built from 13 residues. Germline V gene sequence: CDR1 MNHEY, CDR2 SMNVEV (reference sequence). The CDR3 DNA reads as TGTGCCAGCAGTTTAACCGGGTCCTATGGCTACACCTTC. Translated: CASSLTGSYGYTF.

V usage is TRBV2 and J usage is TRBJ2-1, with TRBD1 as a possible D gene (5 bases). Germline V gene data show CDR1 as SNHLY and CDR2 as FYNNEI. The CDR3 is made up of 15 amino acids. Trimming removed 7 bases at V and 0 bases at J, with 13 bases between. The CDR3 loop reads CASNIGHSSYNEQFF. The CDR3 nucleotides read TGTGCCAGCAATATAGGACATAGCTCCTACAATGAGCAGTTCTTC.

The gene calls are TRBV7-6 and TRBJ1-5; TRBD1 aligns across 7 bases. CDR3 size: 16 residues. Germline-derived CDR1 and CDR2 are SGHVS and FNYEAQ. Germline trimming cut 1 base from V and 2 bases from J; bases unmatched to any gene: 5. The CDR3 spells CASSLGPRGGNQPQHF. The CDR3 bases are TGTGCCAGCAGCTTAGGGCCCAGGGGGGGCAATCAGCCCCAGCATTTT.

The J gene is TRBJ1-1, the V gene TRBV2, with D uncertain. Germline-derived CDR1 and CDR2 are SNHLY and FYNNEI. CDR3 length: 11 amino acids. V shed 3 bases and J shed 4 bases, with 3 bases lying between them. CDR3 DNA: TGTGCCAGCAGTGACGTCACTGAAGCTTTCTTT. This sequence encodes CASSDVTEAFF.

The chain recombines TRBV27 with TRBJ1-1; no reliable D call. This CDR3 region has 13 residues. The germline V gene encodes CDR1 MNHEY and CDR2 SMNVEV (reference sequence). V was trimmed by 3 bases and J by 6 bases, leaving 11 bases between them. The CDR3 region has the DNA TGTGCCAGCAGTTTCGCGGGGTGGGCTGAAGCTTTCTTT. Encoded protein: CASSFAGWAEAFF.

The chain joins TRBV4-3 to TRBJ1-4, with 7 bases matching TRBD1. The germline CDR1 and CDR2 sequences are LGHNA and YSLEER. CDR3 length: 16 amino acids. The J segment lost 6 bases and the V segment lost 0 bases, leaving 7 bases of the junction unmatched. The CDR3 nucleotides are TGCGCCAGCAGCCAAGATGGGGGGACAGTCCATGAAAAACTGTTTTTT. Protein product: CASSQDGGTVHEKLFF.

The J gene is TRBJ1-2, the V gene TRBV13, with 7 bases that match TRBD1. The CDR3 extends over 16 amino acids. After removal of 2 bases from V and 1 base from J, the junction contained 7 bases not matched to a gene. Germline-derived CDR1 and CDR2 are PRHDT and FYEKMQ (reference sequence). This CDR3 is CASSLLVPGGNYGYTF. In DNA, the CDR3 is TGTGCCAGCAGCTTATTGGTGCCAGGGGGTAACTATGGCTACACCTTC.

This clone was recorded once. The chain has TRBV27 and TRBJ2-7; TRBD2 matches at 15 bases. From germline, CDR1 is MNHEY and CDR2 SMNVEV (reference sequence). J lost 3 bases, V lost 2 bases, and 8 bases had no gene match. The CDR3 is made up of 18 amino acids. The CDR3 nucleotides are TGTGCCAGCAGTTTAAGGGGACTAGCGGGGGGTATCCTCTACGAGCAGTACTTC. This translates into CASSLRGLAGGILYEQYF.

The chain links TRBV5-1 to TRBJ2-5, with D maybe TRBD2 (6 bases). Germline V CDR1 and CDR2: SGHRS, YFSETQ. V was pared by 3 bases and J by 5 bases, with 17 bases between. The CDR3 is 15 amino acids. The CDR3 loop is CASSSRPGRGETQYF. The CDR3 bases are TGCGCCAGCAGCTCCCGACCGGGACGGGGGGAGACCCAGTACTTC.

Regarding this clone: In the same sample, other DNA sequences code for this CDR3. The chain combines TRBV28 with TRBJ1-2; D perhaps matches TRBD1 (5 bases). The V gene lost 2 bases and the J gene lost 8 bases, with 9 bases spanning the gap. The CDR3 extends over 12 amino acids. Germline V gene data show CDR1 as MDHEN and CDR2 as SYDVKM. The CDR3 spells CASSLQGGGYTF. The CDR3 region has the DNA TGTGCCAGCAGTTTACAGGGTGGCGGCTACACCTTC.

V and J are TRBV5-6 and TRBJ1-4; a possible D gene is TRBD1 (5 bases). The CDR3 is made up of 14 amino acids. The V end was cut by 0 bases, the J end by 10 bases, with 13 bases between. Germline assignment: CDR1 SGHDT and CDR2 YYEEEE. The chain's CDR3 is CASSLDQGIGKLFF. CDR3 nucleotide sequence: TGTGCCAGCAGCTTGGATCAGGGTATCGGAAAACTGTTTTTT.

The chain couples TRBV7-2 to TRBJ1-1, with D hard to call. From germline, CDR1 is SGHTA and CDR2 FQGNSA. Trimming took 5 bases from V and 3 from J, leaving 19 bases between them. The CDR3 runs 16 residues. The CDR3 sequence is CASSMWRGPRDTEAFF. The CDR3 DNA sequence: TGTGCCAGCAGCATGTGGAGAGGCCCCCGGGACACTGAAGCTTTCTTT.

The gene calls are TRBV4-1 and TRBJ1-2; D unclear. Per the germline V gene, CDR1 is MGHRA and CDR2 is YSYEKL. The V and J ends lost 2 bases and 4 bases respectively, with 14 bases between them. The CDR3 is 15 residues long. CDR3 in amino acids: CASSQPVENLYGYTF. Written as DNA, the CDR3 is TGCGCCAGCAGCCAACCTGTCGAGAACCTCTATGGCTACACCTTC.

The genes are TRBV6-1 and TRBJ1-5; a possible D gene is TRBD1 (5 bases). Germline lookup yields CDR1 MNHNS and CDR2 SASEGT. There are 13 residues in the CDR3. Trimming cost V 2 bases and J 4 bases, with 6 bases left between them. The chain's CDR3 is CASSENRNQPQHF. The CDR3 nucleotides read TGTGCCAGCAGTGAAAACAGGAATCAGCCCCAGCATTTT.

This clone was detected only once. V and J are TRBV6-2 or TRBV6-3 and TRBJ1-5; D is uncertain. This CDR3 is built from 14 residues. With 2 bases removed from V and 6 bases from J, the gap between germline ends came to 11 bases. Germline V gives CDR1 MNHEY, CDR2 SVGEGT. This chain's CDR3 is CASSYGGGAQPQHF. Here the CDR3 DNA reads TGTGCCAGCAGTTACGGAGGTGGCGCTCAGCCCCAGCATTTT.